This TCR beta chain emerged from a study of sequential checkpoint blockade in melanoma. Study overall: Randomization was 1:1 between first-line nivolumab→ipilimumab and ipilimumab→nivolumab.

Libraries were prepared by immunoSEQ multiplex PCR; TCRdb keeps only in-frame clonotypes and omits some of them. The data show around 34,000 clones, more than 65% seen once. Trimming took 0 bases from V and 12 from J; bases not matched to a gene: 13. CDR1 is SGDLS and CDR2 is YYNGEE in the germline V gene. This CDR3 is 15 amino acids long. Stated treatment: randomized to nivolumab then ipilimumab (arm A) or the reverse (arm B). The receptor was isolated from a human donor with melanoma. This chain links TRBV9 with TRBJ2-3, with 7 bases aligning to TRBD2. The sample in question was CD8+ T cells sorted from blood (inferred from file names), obtained from a patient given nivolumab and ipilimumab in sequence. The CDR3 protein is CASSVGIVGLEHQYF. As DNA, the CDR3 is TGTGCCAGCAGCGTAGGAATAGTAGGACTAGAGCACCAGTATTTT.